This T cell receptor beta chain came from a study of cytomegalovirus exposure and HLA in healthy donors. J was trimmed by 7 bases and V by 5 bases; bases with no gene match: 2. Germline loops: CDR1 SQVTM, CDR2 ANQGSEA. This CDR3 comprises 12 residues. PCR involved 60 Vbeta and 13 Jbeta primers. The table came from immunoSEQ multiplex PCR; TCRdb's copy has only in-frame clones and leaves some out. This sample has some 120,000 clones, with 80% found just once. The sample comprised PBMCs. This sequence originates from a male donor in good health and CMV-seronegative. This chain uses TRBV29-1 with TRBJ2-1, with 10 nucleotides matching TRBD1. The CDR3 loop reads CSVWTGGNEQFF. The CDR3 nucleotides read TGCAGCGTTTGGACAGGGGGAAATGAGCAGTTCTTC.